What follows are 10 T cell receptor beta chains derived from one specimen sequenced in a study of monozygotic twins with inflammatory bowel disease. TCRdb re-called the 5' RACE reads, yielding one record per CDR3 amino acid sequence without DNA. The sample includes around 380,000 distinct CDR3 sequences. Sequencing used blood. All receptors come from a human donor with ulcerative colitis or Crohn's disease, or a healthy co-twin of an affected twin (not recorded which).

The V gene is TRBV12-3 or TRBV12-4, the J gene TRBJ2-1; TCRdb designates TRBD2, a call that cannot be tested without DNA. The CDR3 spans 14 residues. This CDR3 reads CASSRDYPYNEQFF.

CDR3 amino acids: CSATRTGTGNTIYF. V gene TRBV20-1 combines with J gene TRBJ1-3; there is no DNA to check the TCRdb D call of TRBD1. The CDR3 covers 14 residues. Germline CDR1 reads DFQATT; CDR2 reads SNEGSKA (reference sequence).

V gene TRBV29-1 combines with J gene TRBJ2-3; as DNA is missing, the TRBD2 call by TCRdb cannot be tested. This CDR3 is 13 amino acids long. Looked up from germline, CDR1 is SQVTM and CDR2 is ANQGSEA. The CDR3 reads CSIGTSPEVAQYF.

The chain uses TRBV5-1 and TRBJ2-1; TCRdb gives TRBD2 as the D gene, but with no DNA this cannot be confirmed. The CDR3 spans 16 residues. Germline V lookup: CDR1 SGHRS, CDR2 YFSETQ. The CDR3: CASSLEGTSRYNEQFF. The complete variable domain, with remaining parts taken from reference TRBV5-1 and TRBJ2-1, reads KAGVTQTPRYLIKTRGQQVTLSCSPISGHRSVSWYQQTPGQGLQFLFEYFSETQRNKGNFPGRFSGRQFSNSRSEMNVSTLELGDSALYLCASSLEGTSRYNEQFFGPGTRLTVL.

The chain carries TRBV18 and TRBJ2-5; no DNA is available, so the TRBD1 call from TCRdb remains unchecked. The CDR3 runs to 14 residues. Germline-derived CDR1 and CDR2 are KGHSH and LQKENI. The CDR3 loop reads CASSPDRGQETQYF.

The rearrangement joins TRBV20-1 to TRBJ2-5; the D gene TCRdb calls, TRBD2, cannot be checked with no DNA. CDR1 DFQATT and CDR2 SNEGSKA come from the germline V gene (reference sequence). The CDR3 length is 14 residues. The CDR3 is CSAESGLALKTQYF.

The chain joins TRBV19 to TRBJ2-5; TCRdb's D gene call, TRBD1, goes unchecked for lack of DNA. CDR1 and CDR2 from the germline V gene are LNHDA and SQIVND (reference sequence). The CDR3 has 11 residues. This CDR3 reads CATVTGETQYF.

The V gene is TRBV6-2 or TRBV6-3, the J gene TRBJ2-5; with no DNA, the TCRdb D assignment of TRBD2 cannot be verified. The CDR3 contains 16 residues. Germline V gives CDR1 MNHEY, CDR2 SVGEGT. The CDR3 spells CASRTIGTSGQETQYF.

The gene calls are TRBV18 and TRBJ2-1; without DNA, the TCRdb call of TRBD2 cannot be checked. The CDR3 extends over 17 amino acids. CDR1 KGHSH and CDR2 LQKENI come from the germline V gene. CDR3 loop: CASSPPLAGVTYNEQFF.

This chain links TRBV6-1 with TRBJ2-6; the TRBD1 assignment by TCRdb is unverifiable without DNA. The CDR3 spans 15 residues. CDR1 and CDR2 from the germline V gene are MNHNS and SASEGT. The CDR3 protein is CASSSKGVGANVLTF.